A single sample is the source of the 20 T cell receptor beta chains below, sequenced in a study of neurological immune-mediated disorders. TCRdb independently ran MiXCR on the 5' RACE reads; one entry per CDR3 protein. This sample has about 46,000 distinct CDR3 sequences; under 3.5% occur once, and the top ten carry more than 12%. Sequencing used PBMCs. These receptor sequences come from a woman in her 50s with multiple sclerosis.

There are many counts of this clonotype. The V call is TRBV6-5, the J call TRBJ2-6, with D maybe TRBD2 (5 bases). CDR1 is MNHEY, CDR2 SVGAGI, per germline. CDR3 size: 16 residues. V dropped 10 bases and J dropped 0 bases, with 16 bases sitting between them. The CDR3 bases are TGTGCCACAAGCCGGGGATCCGTCTCTGGGGCCAACGTCCTGACTTTC. Protein: CATSRGSVSGANVLTF.

Many counts were recorded for this clonotype. The chain uses TRBV6-6 and TRBJ1-2; 8 positions agree with TRBD1. Trimming at V came to 6 bases and at J to 1 base, leaving 7 bases not matched to a gene. There are 15 residues in the CDR3. Germline loops: CDR1 MNHNY, CDR2 SVGAGI (reference sequence). In nucleotides, the CDR3 is TGTGCCAGCAGACGGACAGGGAGTTTTAACTATGGCTACACCTTC. Translating it yields CASRRTGSFNYGYTF.

Many counts were recorded for this clonotype. This chain links TRBV10-1 with TRBJ2-3, with 9 bases identical to TRBD2. Germline V gives CDR1 WNHNN, CDR2 SYGVQD (reference sequence). The CDR3 is 16 residues long. J was trimmed by 3 bases and V by 0 bases; bases with no gene match: 4. DNA of the CDR3: TGCGCCAGCAGTGAGTCCCTGGCGGGGGGGACAGATACGCAGTATTTT. It translates to CASSESLAGGTDTQYF.

The sample holds many counts of this clonotype. V and J are TRBV28 and TRBJ1-5, with unresolved D. Trimming left V 5 bases short and J 4 bases short, with 6 bases between. The CDR3 consists of 12 residues. Germline lookup yields CDR1 MDHEN and CDR2 SYDVKM. The CDR3 spells CASSIVNQPQHF. The CDR3 region has the DNA TGTGCCAGCAGTATCGTGAATCAGCCCCAGCATTTT.

At least ten counts were recorded for this clonotype. This chain joins TRBV3-1 and TRBJ1-2; D remains unclear. Looked up from germline, CDR1 is LGHDT and CDR2 is YNNKEL (reference sequence). V lost 0 bases, J lost 4 bases, and 12 bases lay in between. The CDR3 extends over 15 amino acids. The CDR3 nucleotides are TGTGCCAGCAGCCAAGATCCCGGGCCGGGCTATGGCTACACCTTC. Its translation: CASSQDPGPGYGYTF.

This clonotype was counted ten times or more. This rearrangement joins TRBV20-1 to TRBJ2-2; unclear D gene. V lost 2 bases to trimming and J lost 1 base, with 8 bases between them. Germline CDR1 and CDR2: DFQATT and SNEGSKA (reference sequence). The CDR3 contains 14 residues. The CDR3: CSARRDGNTGELFF. The CDR3 DNA is TGCAGTGCTAGACGCGACGGGAACACCGGGGAGCTGTTTTTT.

This clonotype showed up just a few times. A much larger clone sits a single nucleotide away, making a read error possible. CDR3 sequence reads: CASRRKGDTEAFF. In nucleotides, the CDR3 is TGTGCCAGCAGACGAAAGGGGGACACTGAAGCTTTCTTT. V usage is TRBV12-3 or TRBV12-4 and J usage is TRBJ1-1; possible D gene TRBD1, 6 bases. This CDR3 has 13 residues. The V end was cut by 6 bases, the J end by 3 bases, with 11 bases between.

This clonotype was detected many times. The J gene is TRBJ2-7, the V gene TRBV24-1; TRBD2 aligns across 7 bases. The ends lost 5 bases at V and 3 bases at J; junction bases unmatched: 3. The CDR3 has 13 residues. Germline lookup yields CDR1 KGHDR and CDR2 SFDVKD. The CDR3 here is CATSAAGDYEQYF. The CDR3, as DNA: TGTGCCACCAGTGCCGCGGGAGACTACGAGCAGTACTTC.

This clonotype was observed at least ten times. The chain uses TRBV7-8 and TRBJ1-2; D is unclear. The V end lost 2 bases, the J end lost 4 bases, and 5 bases lay between the germline ends. The germline gives CDR1 SGHVS, CDR2 FQNEAQ. CDR3 length equals 12 residues. The CDR3 nucleotides are TGTGCCAGCAGCTTAATCGGCTATGGCTACACCTTC. This sequence encodes CASSLIGYGYTF.

In DNA, the CDR3 is TGCGCCAGCAGTGCAGACAGGGGGCGGAATTCACCCCTCCACTTT. Translating it yields CASSADRGRNSPLHF. The chain uses TRBV10-2 and TRBJ1-6; 10 nucleotides line up with TRBD1. The V segment lost 4 bases and the J segment 7 bases; nucleotides outside the gene matches: 4. CDR3 length equals 15 residues. Germline V CDR1 and CDR2: WSHSY, SAAADI.

This clonotype showed up many times. The chain is built from TRBV4-1 and TRBJ2-2; D is uncertain. This CDR3 region has 16 residues. Trimming stripped 4 bases from V and 5 bases from J, with 17 bases between. Per the germline V gene, CDR1 is MGHRA and CDR2 is YSYEKL. The CDR3 bases are TGCGCCAGCAGCCTCCTGGCAGTCGGGTTTACCGGGGAGCTGTTTTTT. Residues: CASSLLAVGFTGELFF.

This clonotype showed up many times. The chain uses TRBV15 and TRBJ1-1; TRBD1 might be the D (5 bases). Germline V gene data show CDR1 as LNHNV and CDR2 as YYDKDF (reference sequence). V lost 1 base and J lost 6, with 18 bases in between. The CDR3 covers 16 residues. CDR3 nucleotides: TGTGCCACCAGCAGAGGGGGAAGAACGGGGGATTCTGAAGCTTTCTTT. This gives the protein CATSRGGRTGDSEAFF.

This clonotype was counted ten times or more. The chain joins TRBV12-3 or TRBV12-4 to TRBJ1-1; tentatively, D is TRBD1 (6 bases). V lost 3 bases to trimming and J lost 5 bases, with 13 bases between them. The CDR3 totals 14 residues. Written as DNA, the CDR3 is TGTGCCAGCAGTTTCCAGGGGAGGAGTACTGAAGCTTTCTTT. Translating it yields CASSFQGRSTEAFF.

The chain links TRBV6-2 or TRBV6-3 to TRBJ1-1; no clear D. Germline V gene lookup returns CDR1 MNHEY and CDR2 SVGEGT. The CDR3 has 14 amino acids. The V end lost 4 bases, the J end lost 1 base, and 10 bases lay between the germline ends. CDR3 loop: CASSWAGANTEAFF. Written as DNA, the CDR3 is TGTGCCAGCAGTTGGGCTGGAGCGAACACTGAAGCTTTCTTT.

This clonotype was seen repeatedly, ten times or more. In DNA form, the CDR3 reads TGTGCCATCAGGCGGACCGGGACTAGTGACAATGAGCAGTTCTTC. Its translation: CAIRRTGTSDNEQFF. The chain links TRBV10-3 to TRBJ2-1; 8 bases are shared with TRBD2. Per germline, CDR1 ENHRY and CDR2 SYGVKD. The CDR3 runs 15 residues. V shed 6 bases, J shed 5 bases, and the junction held 9 bases outside the gene matches.

This clonotype has ten or more counts. The chain is built from TRBV5-1 and TRBJ1-1; a weak D match, TRBD1 (6 bases). The CDR3 is 14 amino acids. V was pared by 5 bases and J by 1 base, with 12 bases between. Looked up from germline, CDR1 is SGHRS and CDR2 is YFSETQ. The CDR3 DNA reads as TGCGCCAGCAGGAAAGCAGGGGCGAACACTGAAGCTTTCTTT. This gives the protein CASRKAGANTEAFF.

This clonotype was seen many times. The V gene is TRBV7-2, the J gene TRBJ2-2; 9 nucleotides match TRBD2. V shed 3 bases, J shed 4 bases, and the junction held 3 bases outside the gene matches. Looked up from germline, CDR1 is SGHTA and CDR2 is FQGNSA. CDR3 size: 15 residues. CDR3 amino acids: CASSLRGGSTGELFF. The CDR3 DNA follows: TGTGCCAGCAGCTTGCGGGGGGGGAGCACCGGGGAGCTGTTTTTT.

This clonotype was counted at least ten times. The J gene is TRBJ2-7, the V gene TRBV7-9, with a tentative D call TRBD1 (6 bases). This CDR3 spans 16 amino acids. V was trimmed by 5 bases and J by 0 bases, leaving 17 bases between them. Per germline, CDR1 SEHNR and CDR2 FQNEAQ (reference sequence). CDR3 nucleotides: TGTGCCAGCAGCCTATTACTACAGGACAGCTCCTACGAGCAGTACTTC. It codes for CASSLLLQDSSYEQYF.

The rearrangement uses TRBV5-1 and TRBJ1-6, with D possibly matching TRBD1 (5 bases). Germline assignment: CDR1 SGHRS and CDR2 YFSETQ. This CDR3 has 17 residues. Trimming left V 0 bases short and J 2 bases short, with 12 bases between. Here the CDR3 reads CASSLVSGTAYNSPLHF. DNA of the CDR3: TGCGCCAGCAGCTTGGTGTCGGGGACGGCCTATAATTCACCCCTCCACTTT.

This clonotype was seen ten or more times. The chain has TRBV5-6 and TRBJ2-5; no clear D gene. Germline CDR1 SGHDT, CDR2 YYEEEE. The CDR3 is made up of 11 amino acids. V was clipped by 5 bases and J by 13 bases, with 15 bases between them. The CDR3: CASSSRGPWYF. The CDR3 DNA is TGTGCCAGCAGTTCTCGCGGTCCTTGGTACTTC.